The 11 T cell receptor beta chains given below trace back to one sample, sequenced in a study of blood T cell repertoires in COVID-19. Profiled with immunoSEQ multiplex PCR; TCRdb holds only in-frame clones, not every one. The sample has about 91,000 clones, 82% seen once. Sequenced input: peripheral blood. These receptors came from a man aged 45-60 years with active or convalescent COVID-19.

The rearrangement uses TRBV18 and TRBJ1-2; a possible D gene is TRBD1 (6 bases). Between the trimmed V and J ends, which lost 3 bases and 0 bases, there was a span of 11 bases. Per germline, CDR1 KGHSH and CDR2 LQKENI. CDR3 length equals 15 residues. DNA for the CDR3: TGTGCCAGCTCACCGCAGGACAGATCTAACTATGGCTACACCTTC. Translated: CASSPQDRSNYGYTF.

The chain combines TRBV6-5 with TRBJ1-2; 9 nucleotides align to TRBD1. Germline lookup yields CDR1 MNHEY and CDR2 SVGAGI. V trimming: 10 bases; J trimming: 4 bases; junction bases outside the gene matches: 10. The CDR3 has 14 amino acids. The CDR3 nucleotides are TGTGCCATAGAGGACAGGGGTTCTGTCTATGGCTACACCTTC. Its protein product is CAIEDRGSVYGYTF.

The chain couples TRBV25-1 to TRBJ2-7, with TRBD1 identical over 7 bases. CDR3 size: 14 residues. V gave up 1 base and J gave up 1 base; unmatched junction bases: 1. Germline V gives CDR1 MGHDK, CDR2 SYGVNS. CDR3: CASSEWGQSYEQYV. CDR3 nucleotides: TGTGCCAGCAGTGAATGGGGACAGTCCTACGAGCAGTACGTC.

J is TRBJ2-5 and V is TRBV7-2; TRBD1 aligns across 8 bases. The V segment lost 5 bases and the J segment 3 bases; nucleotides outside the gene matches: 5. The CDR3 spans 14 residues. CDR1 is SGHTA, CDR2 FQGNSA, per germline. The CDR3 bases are TGTGCCAGCAGCACGGGACAGGTTAAAGAGACCCAGTACTTC. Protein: CASSTGQVKETQYF.

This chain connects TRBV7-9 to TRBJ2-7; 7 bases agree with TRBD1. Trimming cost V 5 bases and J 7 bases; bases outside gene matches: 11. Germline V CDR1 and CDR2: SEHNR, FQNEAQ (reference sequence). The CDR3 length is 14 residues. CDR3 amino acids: CASSLRQGLGEQYF. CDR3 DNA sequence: TGTGCCAGCAGCCTTCGACAGGGTCTGGGTGAGCAGTACTTC. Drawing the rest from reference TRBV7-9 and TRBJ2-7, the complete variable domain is DTGVSQNPRHKITKRGQNVTFRCDPISEHNRLYWYRQTLGQGPEFLTYFQNEAQLEKSRLLSDRFSAERPKGSFSTLEIQRTEQGDSAMYLCASSLRQGLGEQYFGPGTRLTVT.

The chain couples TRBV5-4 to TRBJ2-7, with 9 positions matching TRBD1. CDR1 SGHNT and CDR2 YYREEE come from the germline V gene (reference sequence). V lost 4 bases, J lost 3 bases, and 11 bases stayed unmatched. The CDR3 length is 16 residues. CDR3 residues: CASSGGPGQGIYEQYF. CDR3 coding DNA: TGTGCCAGCAGCGGGGGGCCGGGACAGGGAATCTACGAGCAGTACTTC.

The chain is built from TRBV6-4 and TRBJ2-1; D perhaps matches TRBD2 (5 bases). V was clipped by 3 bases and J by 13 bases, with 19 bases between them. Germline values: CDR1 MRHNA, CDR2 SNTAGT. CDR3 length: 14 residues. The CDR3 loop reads CASSEAVTNGPQFF. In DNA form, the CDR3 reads TGTGCCAGCAGTGAGGCGGTGACTAACGGCCCCCAGTTCTTC.

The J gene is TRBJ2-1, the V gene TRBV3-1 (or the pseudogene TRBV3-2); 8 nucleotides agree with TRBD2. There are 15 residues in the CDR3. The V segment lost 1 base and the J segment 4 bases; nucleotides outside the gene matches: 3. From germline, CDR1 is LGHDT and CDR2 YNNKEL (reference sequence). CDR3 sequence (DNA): TGTGCCAGCAGCCAAGGGGTAGCGGGGTACAATGAGCAGTTCTTC. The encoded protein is CASSQGVAGYNEQFF.

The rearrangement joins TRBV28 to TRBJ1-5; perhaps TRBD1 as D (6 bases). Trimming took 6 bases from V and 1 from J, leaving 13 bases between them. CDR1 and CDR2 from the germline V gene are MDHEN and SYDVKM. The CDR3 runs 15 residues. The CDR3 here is CASRPGTTSNQPQHF. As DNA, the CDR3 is TGTGCCAGCAGGCCCGGGACAACCAGCAATCAGCCCCAGCATTTT.

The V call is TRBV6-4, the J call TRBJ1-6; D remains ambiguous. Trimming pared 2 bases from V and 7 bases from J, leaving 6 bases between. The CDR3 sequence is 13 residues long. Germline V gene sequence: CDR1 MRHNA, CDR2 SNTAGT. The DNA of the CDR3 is TGTGCCAGCAGTGACATGGAGAATTCACCCCTCCACTTT. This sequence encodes CASSDMENSPLHF.

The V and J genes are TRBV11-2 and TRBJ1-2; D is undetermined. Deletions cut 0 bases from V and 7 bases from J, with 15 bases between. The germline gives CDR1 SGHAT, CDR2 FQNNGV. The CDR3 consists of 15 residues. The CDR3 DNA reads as TGTGCCAGCAGCTTAGATCTGGGAGAAAGGAGTGGCTACACCTTC. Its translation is CASSLDLGERSGYTF.